These T cell receptor beta chains were read from a single sample in a study of T cell responses to AZD1222 COVID-19 vaccine. TCRdb's table, derived via immunoSEQ multiplex PCR, lists solely in-frame clones and lacks some. The sample has approximately 140,000 clones; 90% are singletons. Here the sequenced sample was peripheral blood, taken on day 0 of AZD1222 vaccination. The receptors shown here come from an adult in good health. Each CDR3 is given with its conserved first and last residue. D genes are given only for firm matches. Some rows mark clone size as missing; the rest say once, few, many or name a class of expanded clone.

d_gene: NA
v_gene: TRBV30
j_gene: TRBJ1-2
abundance: NA
CDR3aa: CAWSYEEGNVDGYTF
CDR3nt: TGTGCCTGGAGTTACGAGGAGGGCAACGTCGATGGCTACACCTTC

d_gene: NA
v_gene: TRBV4-2
j_gene: TRBJ1-5
abundance: NA
CDR3aa: CASSQDTRTDDYSNQPQHF
CDR3nt: TGTGCCAGCAGCCAAGATACCAGGACGGATGATTATAGCAATCAGCCCCAGCATTTT

d_gene: TRBD1
v_gene: TRBV25-1
j_gene: TRBJ1-5
abundance: NA
CDR3aa: CASSETGGGNQPQHF
CDR3nt: TGTGCCAGCAGTGAAACAGGGGGCGGGAATCAGCCCCAGCATTTT

d_gene: TRBD2
v_gene: TRBV27
j_gene: TRBJ2-2
abundance: NA
CDR3aa: CASTHCGDAGDFF
CDR3nt: TGTGCCAGCACCCATTGTGGGGACGCGGGAGATTTTTTT

d_gene: NA
v_gene: TRBV11-3
j_gene: TRBJ1-2
abundance: NA
CDR3aa: CASSLQSYGYTF
CDR3nt: TGTGCCAGCAGCTTACAGTCTTATGGCTACACCTTC

d_gene: NA
v_gene: TRBV18
j_gene: TRBJ2-2
abundance: NA
CDR3aa: CASTINTGELFF
CDR3nt: TGTGCCAGCACTATAAACACCGGGGAGCTGTTTTTT

d_gene: NA
v_gene: TRBV7-9
j_gene: TRBJ1-2
abundance: NA
CDR3aa: CASSPVVWGNYGYTF
CDR3nt: TGTGCCAGCAGCCCGGTGGTTTGGGGTAACTATGGCTACACCTTC

d_gene: NA
v_gene: TRBV6-5
j_gene: TRBJ1-3
abundance: NA
CDR3aa: CASSLRTASGNTIYF
CDR3nt: TGTGCCAGCAGCCTCCGGACCGCCTCTGGAAACACCATATATTTT

d_gene: TRBD1
v_gene: TRBV11-1
j_gene: TRBJ1-1
abundance: NA
CDR3aa: CASSFGQGATEAFF
CDR3nt: TGTGCCAGCAGCTTCGGACAGGGGGCGACTGAAGCTTTCTTT

d_gene: NA
v_gene: TRBV7-6
j_gene: TRBJ2-2
abundance: once
CDR3aa: CASSDARSGELFF
CDR3nt: TGTGCCAGCAGCGACGCCCGGAGCGGGGAGCTGTTTTTT

d_gene: NA
v_gene: TRBV11-3
j_gene: TRBJ2-5
abundance: NA
CDR3aa: CASTQGGAKTQYF
CDR3nt: TGTGCCAGCACCCAGGGTGGCGCAAAGACCCAGTACTTC

d_gene: NA
v_gene: TRBV30
j_gene: TRBJ1-2
abundance: NA
CDR3aa: CAWGEGYGYTF
CDR3nt: TGTGCCTGGGGGGAGGGCTATGGCTACACCTTC

d_gene: TRBD1
v_gene: TRBV7-2
j_gene: TRBJ1-5
abundance: NA
CDR3aa: CASSPRGQGDSNQPQHF
CDR3nt: TGTGCCAGCAGCCCTAGGGGGCAGGGGGATAGCAATCAGCCCCAGCATTTT

d_gene: TRBD2
v_gene: TRBV7-3
j_gene: TRBJ2-1
abundance: once
CDR3aa: CASSGQPGLAGNEQFF
CDR3nt: TGTGCCAGCAGCGGCCAGCCGGGACTAGCGGGCAATGAGCAGTTCTTC

d_gene: NA
v_gene: TRBV15
j_gene: TRBJ1-5
abundance: once
CDR3aa: CATRGGVGPQHF
CDR3nt: TGTGCCACCAGGGGAGGGGTCGGGCCCCAGCATTTT

d_gene: TRBD1
v_gene: TRBV29-1
j_gene: TRBJ1-4
abundance: NA
CDR3aa: CSVAGQGLNEKLFF
CDR3nt: TGCAGCGTCGCAGGACAGGGGTTGAATGAAAAACTGTTTTTT

d_gene: TRBD2
v_gene: TRBV4-3
j_gene: TRBJ2-7
abundance: NA
CDR3aa: CASSPASTSGRVEQYF
CDR3nt: TGCGCCAGCAGCCCTGCGAGCACTAGCGGGAGAGTCGAGCAGTACTTC

d_gene: NA
v_gene: TRBV7-2
j_gene: TRBJ2-7
abundance: NA
CDR3aa: CASSLEADTYEQYF
CDR3nt: TGTGCCAGCAGCTTAGAGGCAGATACCTACGAGCAGTACTTC

d_gene: TRBD1
v_gene: TRBV7-9
j_gene: TRBJ2-1
abundance: NA
CDR3aa: CASSAGGNEQFF
CDR3nt: TGTGCCAGCAGCGCAGGGGGAAATGAGCAGTTCTTC

d_gene: TRBD1
v_gene: TRBV20-1
j_gene: TRBJ1-1
abundance: NA
CDR3aa: CSASPGQVTEAFF
CDR3nt: TGCAGTGCTAGTCCGGGACAGGTGACTGAAGCTTTCTTT

d_gene: NA
v_gene: TRBV7-9
j_gene: TRBJ1-4
abundance: NA
CDR3aa: CASSLGSEKLFF
CDR3nt: TGTGCCAGCAGCTTAGGTAGTGAAAAACTGTTTTTT

d_gene: NA
v_gene: TRBV19
j_gene: TRBJ2-3
abundance: NA
CDR3aa: CASSISVADYTDTQYF
CDR3nt: TGTGCCAGTAGTATTTCGGTAGCGGACTACACAGATACGCAGTATTTT

d_gene: NA
v_gene: TRBV11-3
j_gene: TRBJ2-2
abundance: NA
CDR3aa: CASSLGDTGELFF
CDR3nt: TGTGCCAGCAGCTTGGGGGACACCGGGGAGCTGTTTTTT

d_gene: NA
v_gene: TRBV30
j_gene: TRBJ1-1
abundance: NA
CDR3aa: CAWSVQGDTEAFF
CDR3nt: TGTGCCTGGAGTGTGCAAGGGGACACTGAAGCTTTCTTT

d_gene: TRBD1
v_gene: TRBV6-6
j_gene: TRBJ1-2
abundance: NA
CDR3aa: CASSLKGAQGSGYTF
CDR3nt: TGTGCCAGCAGCCTCAAGGGGGCACAGGGCAGTGGCTACACCTTC

d_gene: NA
v_gene: TRBV5-4
j_gene: TRBJ2-7
abundance: NA
CDR3aa: CASSLKPQGGHEQYF
CDR3nt: TGTGCCAGCAGCTTAAAGCCACAGGGTGGCCACGAGCAGTACTTC

d_gene: NA
v_gene: TRBV9
j_gene: TRBJ1-2
abundance: NA
CDR3aa: CASRGGTRNYGYTF
CDR3nt: TGTGCCAGCAGGGGGGGGACCCGGAACTATGGCTACACCTTC

d_gene: TRBD1
v_gene: TRBV6-5
j_gene: TRBJ1-2
abundance: NA
CDR3aa: CASKSGTALTHGYTF
CDR3nt: TGTGCCAGCAAGTCCGGGACAGCCCTAACTCATGGCTACACCTTC

d_gene: TRBD1
v_gene: TRBV19
j_gene: TRBJ1-1
abundance: NA
CDR3aa: CASRAGGYAEAFF
CDR3nt: TGTGCCAGTAGGGCAGGGGGTTATGCTGAAGCTTTCTTT

d_gene: NA
v_gene: TRBV19
j_gene: TRBJ2-7
abundance: NA
CDR3aa: CASSFSAAYEQYF
CDR3nt: TGTGCCAGTAGCTTTAGTGCGGCCTACGAGCAGTACTTC

d_gene: NA
v_gene: TRBV5-8
j_gene: TRBJ1-4
abundance: NA
CDR3aa: CASNLPGRAISEKLFF
CDR3nt: TGTGCCAGCAACCTCCCAGGGAGAGCCATTAGTGAAAAACTGTTTTTT

d_gene: NA
v_gene: TRBV7-8
j_gene: TRBJ2-5
abundance: NA
CDR3aa: CASSLRRVQETQYF
CDR3nt: TGTGCCAGCAGCTTAAGGCGGGTTCAAGAGACCCAGTACTTC

d_gene: NA
v_gene: TRBV24-1
j_gene: TRBJ1-3
abundance: NA
CDR3aa: CATQSSGNTIYF
CDR3nt: TGTGCCACTCAGAGCTCTGGAAACACCATATATTTT

d_gene: NA
v_gene: TRBV14
j_gene: TRBJ2-5
abundance: few
CDR3aa: CASSYGRGHATQYF
CDR3nt: TGTGCCAGCAGCTACGGGAGGGGGCATGCGACCCAGTACTTC

d_gene: TRBD2
v_gene: TRBV10-3
j_gene: TRBJ2-1
abundance: NA
CDR3aa: CAISELSSGGRRNLPEQFF
CDR3nt: TGTGCCATCAGTGAGTTGAGTAGCGGGGGACGGCGAAATCTCCCTGAGCAGTTCTTC

d_gene: TRBD2
v_gene: TRBV27
j_gene: TRBJ2-7
abundance: NA
CDR3aa: CASSLATTGGRQYF
CDR3nt: TGTGCCAGCAGTTTGGCCACGACGGGGGGGCGGCAGTACTTC

d_gene: TRBD2
v_gene: TRBV7-9
j_gene: TRBJ2-1
abundance: NA
CDR3aa: CASSLGGLAGDYNEQFF
CDR3nt: TGTGCCAGCAGCTTAGGAGGACTAGCGGGGGACTACAATGAGCAGTTCTTC

d_gene: TRBD1
v_gene: TRBV4-1
j_gene: TRBJ1-2
abundance: NA
CDR3aa: CASSQPRQGLRGYTF
CDR3nt: TGCGCCAGCAGCCAGCCTAGACAGGGCCTTAGGGGCTACACCTTC

d_gene: TRBD2
v_gene: TRBV19
j_gene: TRBJ2-1
abundance: NA
CDR3aa: CATLIGGGNEQFF
CDR3nt: TGTGCCACCTTAATCGGGGGGGGGAATGAGCAGTTCTTC

d_gene: NA
v_gene: TRBV7-8
j_gene: TRBJ1-5
abundance: NA
CDR3aa: CASSLEGQYSNQPQHF
CDR3nt: TGTGCCAGCAGCTTAGAGGGGCAATATAGCAATCAGCCCCAGCATTTT

d_gene: NA
v_gene: TRBV6-1
j_gene: TRBJ1-2
abundance: few
CDR3aa: CASSEASPGAGYGYTF
CDR3nt: TGTGCCAGCAGTGAAGCCTCCCCGGGGGCAGGATATGGCTACACCTTC

d_gene: TRBD1
v_gene: TRBV6-2/TRBV6-3
j_gene: TRBJ2-7
abundance: NA
CDR3aa: CASSFDRGRTYEQYF
CDR3nt: TGTGCCAGCAGCTTTGACAGGGGGCGAACCTACGAGCAGTACTTC

d_gene: TRBD2
v_gene: TRBV6-4
j_gene: TRBJ2-2
abundance: many
CDR3aa: CASSAGTSTGELFF
CDR3nt: TGTGCCAGCAGTGCCGGGACTAGCACCGGGGAGCTGTTTTTT

d_gene: TRBD2
v_gene: TRBV7-3
j_gene: TRBJ2-1
abundance: NA
CDR3aa: CASSFLPAGGPSEQFF
CDR3nt: TGTGCCAGCAGCTTCCTCCCAGCGGGAGGGCCCAGCGAGCAGTTCTTC

d_gene: NA
v_gene: TRBV6-5
j_gene: TRBJ2-5
abundance: once
CDR3aa: CASSPWTRSKWAQYF
CDR3nt: TGTGCCAGCAGTCCATGGACAAGATCCAAGTGGGCCCAGTACTTC

d_gene: NA
v_gene: TRBV30
j_gene: TRBJ1-4
abundance: NA
CDR3aa: CASTVTNEKLFF
CDR3nt: TGTGCCTCCACGGTGACTAATGAAAAACTGTTTTTT

d_gene: TRBD1
v_gene: TRBV7-3
j_gene: TRBJ2-5
abundance: NA
CDR3aa: CASSSQGARGETQYF
CDR3nt: TGTGCCAGCAGCTCCCAGGGGGCGAGGGGAGAGACCCAGTACTTC

d_gene: TRBD1
v_gene: TRBV12-3/TRBV12-4
j_gene: TRBJ2-7
abundance: NA
CDR3aa: CGIGTAYLRQYF
CDR3nt: TGTGGCATCGGGACAGCCTATCTGCGGCAGTACTTC

d_gene: NA
v_gene: TRBV9
j_gene: TRBJ2-7
abundance: NA
CDR3aa: CASSVVPSSYEQYF
CDR3nt: TGTGCCAGCAGCGTAGTACCTAGCTCCTACGAGCAGTACTTC